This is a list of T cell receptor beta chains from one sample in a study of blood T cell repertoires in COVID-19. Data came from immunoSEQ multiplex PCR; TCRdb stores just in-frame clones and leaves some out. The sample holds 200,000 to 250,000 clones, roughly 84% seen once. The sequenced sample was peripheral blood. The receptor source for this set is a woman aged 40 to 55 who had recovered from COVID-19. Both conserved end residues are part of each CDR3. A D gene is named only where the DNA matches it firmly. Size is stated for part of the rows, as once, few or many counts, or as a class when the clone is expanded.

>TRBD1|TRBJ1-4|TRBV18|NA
TGTGCCAGCTCACCCGCTCGACAGGGCGTGGCTGAAAAACTGTTTTTT
CASSPARQGVAEKLFF
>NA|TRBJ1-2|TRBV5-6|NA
TGTGCCAGCATTAGATCACCCCCGGTCTATGGCTACACCTTC
CASIRSPPVYGYTF
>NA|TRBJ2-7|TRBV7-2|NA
TGTGCCAGCAGCTTAGTCGGAGGCCACGAGCAGTACTTC
CASSLVGGHEQYF
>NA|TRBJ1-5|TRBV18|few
TGTGCCAGCTCACTTGGAGCCAGGGAGCCCCAGCATTTT
CASSLGAREPQHF
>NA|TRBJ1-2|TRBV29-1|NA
TGCAGCGCTCACCCCGGCGGAGATGGCTACACCTTC
CSAHPGGDGYTF
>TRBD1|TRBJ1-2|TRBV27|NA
TGTGCCAGCAGTATCTCGACAGGGTCTCTGTTCGGCTACACCTTC
CASSISTGSLFGYTF
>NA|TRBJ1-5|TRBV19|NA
TGTGCCAGTAGTCTGACAGATTATAGCAATCAGCCCCAGCATTTT
CASSLTDYSNQPQHF
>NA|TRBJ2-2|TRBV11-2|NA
TGTGCCAGCAGCTCGTATGCTCAGACCGGGGAGCTGTTTTTT
CASSSYAQTGELFF
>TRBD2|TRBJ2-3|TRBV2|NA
TGTGCCAGCAGCTCTGGACTAGCGGGGGGGTCGATGGATACGCAGTATTTT
CASSSGLAGGSMDTQYF
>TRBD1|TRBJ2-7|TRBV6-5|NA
TGTGCCAGCAGTCAAACAGGGGCGGCCTACGAGCAGTACTTC
CASSQTGAAYEQYF
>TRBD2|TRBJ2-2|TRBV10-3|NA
TGTGCCATCATGGAAGAAGCGGGGATAACCGGGGAGCTGTTTTTT
CAIMEEAGITGELFF
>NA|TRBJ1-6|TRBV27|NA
TGTGCCAGCAGTCCCTCTTTAGGGGATTTTAGTTCACCCCTCCACTTT
CASSPSLGDFSSPLHF
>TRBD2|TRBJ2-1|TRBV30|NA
TGTGCCTGGAGTGGGGAACCCGGGACTAGCGGGACCCTCTACAATGAGCAGTTCTTC
CAWSGEPGTSGTLYNEQFF
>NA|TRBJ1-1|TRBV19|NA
TGTGCCAGTAGTCCCTTTTTAGGGGGCACTGAAGCTTTCTTT
CASSPFLGGTEAFF
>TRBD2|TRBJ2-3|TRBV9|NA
TGTGCCAGCAGCGGGGGGACTACTCCAAAAGATACGCAGTATTTT
CASSGGTTPKDTQYF
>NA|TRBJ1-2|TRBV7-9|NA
TGTGCCAGCAGCTTCAACAGGGTTGACAACTATGGCTACACCTTC
CASSFNRVDNYGYTF
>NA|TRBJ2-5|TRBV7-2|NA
TGTGCCAGCAGCTCCAGGCTGGGGGCCGGGGAGACCCAGTACTTC
CASSSRLGAGETQYF
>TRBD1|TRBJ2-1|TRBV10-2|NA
TGCGCCAGCTCGGGACAGAACAATGAGCAGTTCTTC
CASSGQNNEQFF
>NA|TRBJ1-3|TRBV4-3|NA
TGCGCCAGCAGCCCCGACAACTCTGGAAACACCATATATTTT
CASSPDNSGNTIYF
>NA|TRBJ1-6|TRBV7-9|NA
TGTGCCAGCAGCTCTATGGGGGGGGTTGCAAGCCCCCTCCACTTT
CASSSMGGVASPLHF
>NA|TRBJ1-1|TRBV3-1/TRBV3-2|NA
TGTGCCAGCAGCCAAGAATGGCACCAGAACACTGAAGCTTTCTTT
CASSQEWHQNTEAFF
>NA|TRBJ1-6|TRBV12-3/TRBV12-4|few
TGTGCCAGCAGTTCCGGGAATCCACCCCTCCACTTT
CASSSGNPPLHF